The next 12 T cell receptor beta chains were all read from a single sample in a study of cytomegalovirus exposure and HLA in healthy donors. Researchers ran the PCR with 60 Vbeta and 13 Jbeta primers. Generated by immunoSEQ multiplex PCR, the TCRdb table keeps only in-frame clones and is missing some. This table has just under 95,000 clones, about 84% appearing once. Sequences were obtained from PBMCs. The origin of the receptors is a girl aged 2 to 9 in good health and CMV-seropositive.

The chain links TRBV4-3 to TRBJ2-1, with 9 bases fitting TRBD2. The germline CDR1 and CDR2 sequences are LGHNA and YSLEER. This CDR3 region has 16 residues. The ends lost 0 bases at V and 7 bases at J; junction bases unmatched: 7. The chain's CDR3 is CASSQERTSASNEQFF. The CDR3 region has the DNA TGCGCCAGCAGCCAAGAGAGGACTAGCGCGTCGAATGAGCAGTTCTTC.

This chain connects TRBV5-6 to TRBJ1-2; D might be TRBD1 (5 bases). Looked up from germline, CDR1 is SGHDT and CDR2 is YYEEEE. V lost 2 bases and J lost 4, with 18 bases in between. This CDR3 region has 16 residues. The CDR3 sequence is CASSFGPGEGSYGYTF. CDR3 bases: TGTGCCAGCAGCTTCGGGCCTGGGGAGGGGAGCTATGGCTACACCTTC.

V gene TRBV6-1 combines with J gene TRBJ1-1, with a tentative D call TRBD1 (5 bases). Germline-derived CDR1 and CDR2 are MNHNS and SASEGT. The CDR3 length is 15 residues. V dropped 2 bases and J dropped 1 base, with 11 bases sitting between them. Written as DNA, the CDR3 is TGTGCCAGCAGTGAAACAAGACAGTGGAACACTGAAGCTTTCTTT. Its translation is CASSETRQWNTEAFF.

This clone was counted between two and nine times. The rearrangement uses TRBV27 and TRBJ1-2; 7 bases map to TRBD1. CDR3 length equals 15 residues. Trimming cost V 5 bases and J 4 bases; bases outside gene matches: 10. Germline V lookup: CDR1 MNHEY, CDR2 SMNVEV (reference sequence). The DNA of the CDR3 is TGTGCCAGCAGTCCCCAGTGGGACAGCCTCTATGGCTACACCTTC. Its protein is CASSPQWDSLYGYTF.

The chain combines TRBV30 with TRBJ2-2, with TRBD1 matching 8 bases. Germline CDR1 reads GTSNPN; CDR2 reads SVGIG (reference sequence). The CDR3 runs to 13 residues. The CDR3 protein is CALDRAYTGELFF. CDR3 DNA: TGTGCATTGGACAGGGCTTACACCGGGGAGCTGTTTTTT. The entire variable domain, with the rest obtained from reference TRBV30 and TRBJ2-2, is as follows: SQTIHQWPATLVQPVGSPLSLECTVEGTSNPNLYWYRQAAGRGLQLLFYSVGIGQISSEVPQNLSASRPQDRQFILSSKKLLLSDSGFYLCALDRAYTGELFFGEGSRLTVL.

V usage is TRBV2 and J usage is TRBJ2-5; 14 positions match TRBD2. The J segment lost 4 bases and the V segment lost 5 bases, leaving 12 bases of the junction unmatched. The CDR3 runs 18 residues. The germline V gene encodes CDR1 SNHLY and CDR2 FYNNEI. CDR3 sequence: CASSYGRLAGGPGETQYF. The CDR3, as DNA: TGTGCCAGCAGTTACGGACGACTAGCGGGAGGGCCTGGAGAGACCCAGTACTTC.

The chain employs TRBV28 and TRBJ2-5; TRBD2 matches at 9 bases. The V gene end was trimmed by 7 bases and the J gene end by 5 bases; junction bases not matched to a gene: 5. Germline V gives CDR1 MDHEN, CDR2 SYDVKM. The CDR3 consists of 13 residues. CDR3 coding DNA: TGTGCCAGCACCTTAGCGGGAGCTGAGACCCAGTACTTC. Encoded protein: CASTLAGAETQYF.

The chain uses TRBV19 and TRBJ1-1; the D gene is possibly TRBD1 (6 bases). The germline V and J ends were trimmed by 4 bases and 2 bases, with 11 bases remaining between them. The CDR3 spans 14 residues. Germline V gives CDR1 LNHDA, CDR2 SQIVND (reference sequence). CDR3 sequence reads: CASSTGHVNTEAFF. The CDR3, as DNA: TGTGCCAGTAGTACGGGACACGTAAACACTGAAGCTTTCTTT.

The CDR3: CASSLTGQGYEQYF. Written as DNA, the CDR3 is TGTGCCAGCTCTCTCACGGGACAGGGCTACGAGCAGTACTTC. V and J are TRBV18 and TRBJ2-7, with TRBD1 identical over 9 bases. This CDR3 spans 14 amino acids. With V trimmed by 6 bases and J by 3 bases, 6 bases remained unmatched. The V gene's germline CDR1 is KGHSH and CDR2 LQKENI.

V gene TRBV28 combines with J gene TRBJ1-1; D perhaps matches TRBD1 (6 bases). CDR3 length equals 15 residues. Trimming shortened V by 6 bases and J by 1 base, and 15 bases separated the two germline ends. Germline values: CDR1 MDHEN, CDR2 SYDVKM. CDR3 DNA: TGTGCCAGCAGCTCTCAGGACAGTAGGAACACTGAAGCTTTCTTT. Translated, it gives CASSSQDSRNTEAFF.

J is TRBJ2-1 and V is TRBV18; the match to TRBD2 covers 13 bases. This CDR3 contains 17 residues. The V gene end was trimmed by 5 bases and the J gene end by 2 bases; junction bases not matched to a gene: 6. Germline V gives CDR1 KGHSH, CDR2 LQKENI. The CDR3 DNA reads TGTGCCAGCTCAAAACTCGGGACTAGCGGGACCTACAATGAGCAGTTCTTC. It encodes CASSKLGTSGTYNEQFF.

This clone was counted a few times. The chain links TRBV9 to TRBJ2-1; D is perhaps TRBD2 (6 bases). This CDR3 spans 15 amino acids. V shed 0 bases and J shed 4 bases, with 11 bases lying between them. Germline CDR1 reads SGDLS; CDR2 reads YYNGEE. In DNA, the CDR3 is TGTGCCAGCAGCGTAGTTGGGGGGAGTTACAATGAGCAGTTCTTC. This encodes CASSVVGGSYNEQFF.